This T cell receptor (beta chain) appears in the sequencing data of a study of vaccination effects on CD4 cells after COVID-19. About the research overall: Samples were taken post-vaccine, and their median timing was 72 days after the second dose. General study points: Early post-infection timepoints were absent, and convalescent patients were few.

CDR3 size: 15 residues. The germline CDR1 and CDR2 sequences are MGHRA and YSYEKL. The V end was cut by 1 base, the J end by 0 bases, with 9 bases between. Clones were sequenced by immunoSEQ multiplex PCR, and TCRdb holds only the in-frame ones, with some missing. The data hold around 65,000 clones, with 73% observed a single time. A remark on this clone: Antigen specificity is unknown.

Before sequencing, viral peptide pools were used by the ViraFEST assay to expand antigen-specific CD4+ T cells. Subsequent to 10 days of culture, CD4+ T cells were isolated. The participants, recipients of two vaccine doses, got either BNT162b2 or mRNA-1273. Nucleocapsid antibodies stayed negative before and after vaccination, showing no earlier SARS-CoV-2 infection. Half of the medium was exchanged for IL-2 medium on both days 3 and 7. The chain recombines TRBV4-1 with TRBJ1-1, with D uncertain. The clonotype was recovered from a human donor who received a COVID-19 vaccine. The specimen was CD4+ T cells from PBMCs cultured with HCoV-229E spike peptides, collected after COVID-19 vaccination. In nucleotides, the CDR3 is TGCGCCAGCAGCCAAGTTGGCACCATGAACACTGAAGCTTTCTTT. The encoded protein is CASSQVGTMNTEAFF.